The TCR beta chain described here comes from a study of T cells in Graves' hyperthyroidism and ophthalmopathy. Study-level information: Peripheral blood was collected at initial diagnosis, before any treatment.

The study enrolled patients aged 18 to 65 with newly diagnosed hyperthyroidism of under 2 months' duration. A patient was excluded if there was uncontrolled infection, other autoimmune disease, pregnancy or lactation. The CDR3 runs 14 residues. The V end was cut by 1 base, the J end by 6 bases, with 10 bases between. Germline CDR1 and CDR2: DFQATT and SNEGSKA (reference sequence). RNA transcripts yielded amplified TCR beta CDR3 regions. An initial round of RT-PCR targeting the TCR CDR3 relied on the HTBI primer set. TCRdb processed the multiplex PCR reads anew with MiXCR; each CDR3 protein has one entry. The sample contains 300,000 to 400,000 distinct CDR3 sequences, over 20% of which appear only once.

The V gene is TRBV20-1, the J gene TRBJ1-6, with D possibly TRBD1 on 5 matching bases. The specimen was blood. This TCR was recovered from a woman in her fifties or sixties with Graves' hyperthyroidism. The CDR3 region is CSARGDSFNSPLHF. CDR3 coding DNA: TGCAGTGCTAGAGGTGACAGTTTTAATTCACCCCTCCACTTT.